The entry below gives a single T cell receptor beta chain sequence along with its context. Deletions cut 1 base from V and 0 bases from J, with 9 bases between. The CDR3 totals 16 residues. Germline loops: CDR1 MNHNS, CDR2 SASEGT. The TCRbeta library was prepared with unique molecular identifiers. TCRdb analysed the PCR reads with MiXCR anew, one entry per CDR3 protein. The sample gives some 590,000 distinct CDR3 sequences, about 11% of which show up once; 4% to 5% is in the top ten. This entry is derived from a study of T-cell reconstitution after alpha-beta-depleted transplantation in children. The chain combines TRBV6-1 with TRBJ2-2; no firm D call. Sequences were derived from PBMCs from the stem cell graft donor, sampled from the stem cell graft. The clonotype originates from a human donor who donated a stem cell graft to a child with acute myeloid leukemia. The DNA for the CDR3 is TGTGCCAGCAGTGAAGAGGGCAAGTCGAACACCGGGGAGCTGTTTTTT. Protein sequence: CASSEEGKSNTGELFF.